A selection of T cell receptor beta chains follows, all from one sample in a study of T-cell reconstitution after alpha-beta-depleted transplantation in children. TCRdb independently ran MiXCR on the PCR reads; one entry per CDR3 protein. The profile covers almost 250,000 distinct CDR3 sequences, with around 25% appearing a single time and 2% to 3% taken by the ten largest. This material consisted of PBMCs, taken before TCRalphabeta/CD19-depleted stem cell transplant. Receptors were obtained from a girl aged 2-10 years with Fanconi anemia, due to receive a stem cell transplant. CDR3s include the opening cysteine and the closing phenylalanine or tryptophan. The order of the fields is V gene, D gene, J gene, CDR3 length, clone size, CDR3 protein, CDR3 DNA. D genes are given only for firm matches. Not all rows give a size; the values are once, few, many and, for expanded clones, a class.

>TRBV29-1|-|TRBJ2-2|14|many
CSVESRDNTGELFF
TGCAGCGTTGAGTCCCGAGACAACACCGGGGAGCTGTTTTTT
>TRBV29-1|TRBD1|TRBJ2-3|14|few
CSSKGAGFTDTQYF
TGCAGCTCCAAGGGGGCAGGGTTTACAGATACGCAGTATTTT
>TRBV5-1|-|TRBJ2-5|15|-
CASSTLGGGQETQYF
TGCGCCAGCAGCACCCTTGGAGGGGGCCAAGAGACCCAGTACTTC
>TRBV27|-|TRBJ2-5|13|many
CASSYTDSETQYF
TGTGCCAGCAGTTATACAGACTCGGAGACCCAGTACTTC
>TRBV29-1|-|TRBJ2-1|14|many
CSVEARESYNEQFF
TGCAGCGTTGAGGCTAGGGAGTCCTACAATGAGCAGTTCTTC
>TRBV18|-|TRBJ2-5|12|-
CASSPQRETQYF
TGTGCCAGCTCACCACAGAGGGAGACCCAGTACTTC
>TRBV12-3/TRBV12-4|TRBD2|TRBJ2-5|14|once
CASSLGLVPETQYF
TGTGCCAGCAGTCTCGGACTAGTCCCAGAGACCCAGTACTTC
>TRBV15|TRBD1|TRBJ1-2|19|-
CATSRDKGDRGQANYGYTF
TGTGCCACCAGCAGAGATAAGGGGGACAGGGGGCAAGCTAACTATGGCTACACCTTC
>TRBV20-1|TRBD1|TRBJ2-5|14|-
CSAREQGARETQYF
TGCAGTGCTAGAGAACAGGGGGCGCGGGAGACCCAGTACTTC
>TRBV13|TRBD1|TRBJ2-1|15|many
CASNRAGQGDNEQFF
TGTGCCAGCAACCGAGCGGGACAGGGGGACAATGAGCAGTTCTTC
>TRBV20-1|TRBD2|TRBJ2-5|16|-
CSASGTSGTLQETQYF
TGCAGTGCTAGTGGGACTAGCGGGACACTCCAAGAGACCCAGTACTTC
>TRBV28|-|TRBJ2-7|13|-
CASSKSGTYEQYF
TGTGCCAGCAGTAAGTCCGGGACCTACGAGCAGTACTTC
>TRBV20-1|-|TRBJ1-4|15|many
CSARPGHAMNEKLFF
TGCAGTGCTAGACCGGGACATGCCATGAATGAAAAACTGTTTTTT
>TRBV2|TRBD1|TRBJ1-2|13|many
CASRDRGNYGYTF
TGTGCCAGCAGGGACAGGGGTAACTATGGCTACACCTTC
>TRBV5-6|-|TRBJ2-7|15|-
CASSLKPLEAYEQYF
TGTGCCAGCAGCCTCAAGCCCCTCGAGGCCTACGAGCAGTACTTC
>TRBV29-1|-|TRBJ2-7|11|many
CSVGPRGKEYF
TGCAGCGTCGGACCCAGGGGCAAGGAGTACTTC
>TRBV20-1|-|TRBJ1-2|14|-
CSARPNRVNYGYTF
TGCAGTGCTAGACCAAACAGGGTAAACTATGGCTACACCTTC
>TRBV27|-|TRBJ2-7|14|-
CASNTHGSTYEQYF
TGTGCCAGCAACACCCACGGGTCGACCTACGAGCAGTACTTC
>TRBV7-2|-|TRBJ2-7|16|few
CASSLIGTSITYEQYF
TGTGCCAGCAGCTTAATCGGTACTTCTATTACCTACGAGCAGTACTTC
>TRBV9|-|TRBJ1-6|16|many
CASSYMEGSYNSPLHF
TGTGCCAGCAGCTATATGGAGGGATCCTATAATTCACCCCTCCACTTT
>TRBV6-1|TRBD2|TRBJ2-3|14|-
CASSHREGRDTQYF
TGTGCCAGCAGCCATCGGGAGGGTAGAGATACGCAGTATTTT
>TRBV10-3|-|TRBJ2-5|15|many
CAISDWRRLEETQYF
TGTGCCATCAGTGATTGGAGGCGGCTAGAGGAGACCCAGTACTTC
>TRBV6-1|-|TRBJ2-7|15|many
CASSEWAGQINEQYF
TGTGCCAGCAGTGAATGGGCCGGACAGATTAACGAGCAGTACTTC
>TRBV2|-|TRBJ2-7|16|-
CASSELVGGARYEQYF
TGTGCCAGCAGTGAATTGGTGGGGGGAGCAAGATACGAGCAGTACTTC
>TRBV7-3|-|TRBJ2-3|15|-
CASSLRKGIGQPQYF
TGTGCCAGCAGCTTACGTAAAGGGATTGGACAGCCCCAGTATTTT
>TRBV6-1|-|TRBJ2-5|14|many
CASKEGGGVETQYF
TGTGCCAGCAAGGAGGGGGGAGGAGTAGAGACCCAGTACTTC
>TRBV20-1|-|TRBJ2-2|14|few
CSATDRTRAGELFF
TGCAGTGCGACTGACAGGACTAGGGCCGGGGAGCTGTTTTTT
>TRBV29-1|-|TRBJ2-5|13|many
CSVSLSNQETQYF
TGCAGCGTTTCTCTCAGTAACCAAGAGACCCAGTACTTC
>TRBV5-5|-|TRBJ1-4|15|many
CASSPTYSGFEKLFF
TGTGCCAGCAGCCCGACGTATAGTGGATTTGAAAAACTGTTTTTT
>TRBV29-1|TRBD1|TRBJ2-7|13|many
CSARQGISYEQYF
TGCAGCGCTCGACAGGGTATCTCCTACGAGCAGTACTTC
>TRBV28|TRBD2|TRBJ2-1|20|-
CASSLLRGVGSGSTYNEQFF
TGTGCCAGCAGTTTACTCAGGGGGGTGGGTAGCGGGAGTACCTACAATGAGCAGTTCTTC
>TRBV29-1|-|TRBJ2-3|13|many
CSDSQARGDTQYF
TGCAGCGACAGTCAAGCTAGGGGAGATACGCAGTATTTT
>TRBV6-6|-|TRBJ2-1|12|few
CATKEADNEQFF
TGTGCCACCAAGGAGGCGGACAATGAGCAGTTCTTC
>TRBV29-1|-|TRBJ2-3|13|once
CSVILGKVDTQYF
TGCAGCGTTATTTTAGGGAAGGTGGATACGCAGTATTTT
>TRBV20-1|-|TRBJ2-5|14|few
CSAGEWAVQETQYF
TGCAGTGCTGGGGAGTGGGCAGTACAAGAGACCCAGTACTTC
>TRBV29-1|-|TRBJ2-5|14|many
CSVEDLARQETQYF
TGCAGCGTTGAAGATCTTGCTCGACAAGAGACCCAGTACTTC
>TRBV6-4|-|TRBJ2-1|14|-
CASSAWGGGNEQFF
TGTGCCAGCAGCGCCTGGGGGGGCGGGAATGAGCAGTTCTTC
>TRBV20-1|-|TRBJ1-2|13|many
CSAPFPRGYGYTF
TGCAGTGCTCCCTTTCCCCGGGGCTATGGCTACACCTTC
>TRBV7-3|-|TRBJ2-3|14|-
CASSAIASTDTQYF
TGTGCCAGCAGCGCCATCGCTAGCACAGATACGCAGTATTTT
>TRBV4-2|-|TRBJ2-1|16|-
CASSQVGRGSYNEQFF
TGTGCCAGCAGCCAAGTAGGGCGGGGATCCTACAATGAGCAGTTCTTC
>TRBV6-1|TRBD1|TRBJ2-7|13|-
CASKRGPNYEQYF
TGTGCCAGCAAAAGGGGGCCGAACTACGAGCAGTACTTC
>TRBV3-1|TRBD2|TRBJ2-3|17|many
CASSPTGLAGGADTQYF
TGTGCCAGCAGCCCAACGGGACTAGCGGGGGGGGCCGATACGCAGTATTTT
>TRBV5-1|TRBD2|TRBJ2-1|15|few
CASRLIAGEYNEQFF
TGCGCCAGCCGCCTTATAGCGGGGGAGTACAATGAGCAGTTCTTC
>TRBV29-1|TRBD1|TRBJ1-2|11|many
CSVRQGNGYTF
TGCAGCGTCCGACAGGGCAATGGCTACACCTTC
>TRBV6-4|TRBD2|TRBJ2-4|19|many
CASSRTSGTIAGAKNIQYF
TGTGCCAGCAGTCGGACTAGCGGGACTATAGCCGGGGCCAAAAACATTCAGTACTTC
>TRBV12-3/TRBV12-4|-|TRBJ2-5|13|-
CASSSGAQETQYF
TGTGCCAGCAGTTCCGGGGCCCAAGAGACCCAGTACTTC
>TRBV29-1|TRBD1|TRBJ2-3|13|many
CSVATGSTDTQYF
TGCAGCGTTGCGACAGGGTCCACAGATACGCAGTATTTT
>TRBV7-6|-|TRBJ2-7|13|-
CASSLEVGGEQYF
TGTGCCAGCAGCTTAGAGGTTGGGGGCGAGCAGTACTTC
>TRBV12-3/TRBV12-4|TRBD2|TRBJ2-3|18|-
CASILAGGLNPSTDTQYF
TGTGCCAGCATACTAGCGGGGGGCCTTAATCCTAGCACAGATACGCAGTATTTT
>TRBV20-1|-|TRBJ2-3|12|many
CSVENRPDTQYF
TGCAGTGTCGAGAATCGGCCAGATACGCAGTATTTT
>TRBV11-2|-|TRBJ2-3|13|few
CASSFMGADTQYF
TGTGCCAGCAGCTTTATGGGGGCAGATACGCAGTATTTT